The table lists the clone carrying this TCR beta chain with a count of one. Antigen specificity is unknown. The data originate from a study of vaccination and CD4 T cells after COVID-19. Study conclusions and caveats: Vaccine-specific clones in convalescent patients were spike mono-reactive in 304 of 307 cases. SARS-CoV-2-reactive clonotypes rose nonsignificantly, with the median going from about 20 to 38.

Researchers used the Oncomine TCR Beta short-read assay to sequence DNA from cultured CD4+ T cells. Genomic DNA was drawn out of CD4+ T cells grown in culture. From the PCR reads, TCRdb called clonotypes with MiXCR, one entry per CDR3 protein. This repertoire shows around 15,000 distinct CDR3 sequences, around 53% found once; its top ten account for more than 3.5%. Treatment specified: approximately nine-day PBMC culture with coronavirus spike peptide pools or control peptides (ViraFEST assay). On days 3 and 7, half the medium was swapped for fresh IL-2-containing medium. The CDR3 is made up of 13 amino acids. V shed 3 bases and J shed 5 bases, with 10 bases lying between them. Germline V gene sequence: CDR1 MRHNA, CDR2 SNTAGT.

The chain is built from TRBV6-4 and TRBJ2-5, with D possibly being TRBD1 (5 bases). This sample comprised CD4+ T cells from blood, cultured in vitro, obtained before SARS-CoV-2 vaccination. This TCR was sampled from a human donor who had recovered from COVID-19. CDR3 DNA sequence: TGTGCCAGCAGTGATAGGGGCTCGGAGACCCAGTACTTC. Its protein product is CASSDRGSETQYF.